This is a list of T cell receptor beta chains from one sample in a study of CD8+CD57+ T cells in acquired aplastic anemia. TCRdb fed the reads into MiXCR, producing one record per CDR3 protein. The profile shows 95,000 to 150,000 distinct CDR3 sequences, approximately 41% of them singletons. Sequences were obtained from sorted CD4+, CD8+, or CD8+CD57+ T cells (not recorded which) from PBMCs. The receptors stem from a human donor with aplastic anemia. CDR3s include the opening cysteine and the closing phenylalanine or tryptophan. D genes are given only for firm matches. Size is omitted from some rows. Given values are once, few, many or a class for expanded clones.

v_gene	j_gene	abundance	d_gene	CDR3aa	CDR3nt
TRBV7-8	TRBJ1-3	NA	NA	CASSWGTGNTIYF	TGTGCCAGCAGCTGGGGGACTGGAAACACCATATATTTT
TRBV5-6	TRBJ2-7	many	NA	CASSLDPGVSYEQYF	TGTGCCAGCAGCTTGGACCCAGGGGTTTCCTACGAGCAGTACTTC
TRBV2	TRBJ2-1	many	TRBD1	CASSARQGFGEQFF	TGTGCCAGCAGTGCCCGACAGGGGTTCGGTGAGCAGTTCTTC
TRBV10-3	TRBJ1-4	NA	NA	CATSSVRQTGGSGEKLFF	TGTGCCACTTCTAGCGTGAGACAGACCGGTGGTTCGGGTGAAAAACTGTTTTTT
TRBV6-1	TRBJ1-1	many	NA	CASSAGGNTEAFF	TGTGCCAGCAGTGCCGGGGGGAACACTGAAGCTTTCTTT
TRBV4-3	TRBJ2-5	many	NA	CASSQDHAESQYF	TGCGCCAGCAGCCAAGATCATGCAGAATCGCAGTACTTC
TRBV11-1	TRBJ2-3	NA	TRBD2	CASSPRGGRTDTQYF	TGTGCCAGCAGCCCTCGGGGGGGACGCACAGATACGCAGTATTTT
TRBV5-1	TRBJ2-7	NA	TRBD2	CASSLNSGRAYEQYF	TGCGCCAGCAGCTTAAATAGCGGGAGGGCCTACGAGCAGTACTTC
TRBV7-8	TRBJ2-7	NA	TRBD2	CASSMGTSYHEQYF	TGTGCCAGCAGCATGGGGACTAGTTACCACGAGCAGTACTTC
TRBV10-3	TRBJ2-2	few	TRBD2	CASTGLAGGPGTGELFF	TGTGCCAGCACGGGACTAGCGGGGGGGCCGGGCACCGGGGAGCTGTTTTTT
TRBV6-1	TRBJ1-2	NA	NA	CASTLGRLYGYTF	TGTGCCAGCACCCTCGGGAGGTTATATGGCTACACCTTC
TRBV10-3	TRBJ2-1	NA	TRBD2	CAISEGTSGGANEQFF	TGTGCCATCAGTGAGGGGACTAGCGGGGGGGCCAATGAGCAGTTCTTC
TRBV27	TRBJ2-3	NA	NA	CASSLQGGRNTQYF	TGTGCCAGCAGTTTACAGGGGGGCCGAAATACGCAGTATTTT
TRBV4-1	TRBJ2-3	many	NA	CASSQDQYPDTQYF	TGCGCCAGCAGCCAAGATCAGTACCCAGATACGCAGTATTTT
TRBV9	TRBJ1-4	NA	NA	CASSVEGFRGEKLFF	TGTGCCAGCAGCGTAGAAGGGTTTCGTGGTGAAAAACTGTTTTTT
TRBV20-1	TRBJ1-2	many	NA	CSASHGSNYGYTF	TGCAGTGCTAGTCACGGGTCTAACTATGGCTACACCTTC
TRBV7-8	TRBJ2-5	NA	TRBD2	CASSLGGGMETQYF	TGTGCCAGCAGCTTAGGGGGGGGGATGGAGACCCAGTACTTC
TRBV5-1	TRBJ1-1	NA	NA	CASRGEDQTKAFF	TGCGCCAGCAGAGGAGAAGACCAAACCAAAGCTTTCTTT